This T cell receptor (beta chain) was obtained from a study of response to subunit inactivated influenza vaccine. V shed 5 bases and J 1 base; nucleotides not matched to a gene: 6. The CDR3 is 17 residues long. This clonotype was recorded many times. Antigen: not known. Regarding the study as a whole: Authors suggested each seasonal flu vaccination may recruit only limited numbers of new T cells.

TCRdb reanalysed the RT-PCR reads using MiXCR and keeps one entry per CDR3 protein. Here the sample spans 550,000 to 650,000 distinct CDR3 sequences, over 9.5% being singletons. The V and J genes are TRBV12-3 or TRBV12-4 and TRBJ2-1, with 12 bases aligning to TRBD1. The sequence was collected from a man in his fifties who received an inactivated influenza vaccine. The specimen comprised PBMCs from blood, sampled on the day of vaccination. CDR3 in amino acids: CASSPGTGGISYNEQFF. The CDR3 nucleotides read TGTGCCAGCAGTCCCGGGACAGGGGGCATTTCCTACAATGAGCAGTTCTTC.